These T cell receptor beta chains were read from a single sample in a study of cytomegalovirus exposure and HLA in healthy donors. Repertoires were generated with immunoSEQ multiplex PCR, while TCRdb's copy carries only in-frame clones and drops some. This table holds about 160,000 clones, approximately 80% found once. The sequencing sample was made of PBMCs. The receptors originated from a male donor in good health and CMV-seropositive. Each CDR3 is given with its conserved first and last residue. A D gene is named only where the DNA matches it firmly. Only part of the rows carry a size: once, few, many, or a class if the clone is expanded.

clone size: few
J gene: TRBJ1-4
V gene: TRBV5-8
D gene: -
CDR3 protein: CASSFRGAGGEKLFF
CDR3 DNA: TGTGCCAGCAGCTTTCGGGGGGCAGGTGGTGAAAAACTGTTTTTT

clone size: -
J gene: TRBJ1-1
V gene: TRBV19
D gene: -
CDR3 protein: CASEARKSRTEAFF
CDR3 DNA: TGTGCCTCCGAGGCCCGGAAGTCCAGAACTGAAGCCTTCTTT

clone size: -
J gene: TRBJ2-7
V gene: TRBV27
D gene: TRBD1
CDR3 protein: CASSFGTGTYEQYF
CDR3 DNA: TGTGCCAGCAGTTTTGGGACAGGGACCTACGAGCAGTACTTC

clone size: -
J gene: TRBJ1-4
V gene: TRBV18
D gene: TRBD1
CDR3 protein: CASSPAGGYEKLFF
CDR3 DNA: TGTGCCAGCTCACCAGCAGGGGGCTATGAAAAACTGTTTTTT

clone size: -
J gene: TRBJ2-3
V gene: TRBV25-1
D gene: -
CDR3 protein: CASSEKGDTQYF
CDR3 DNA: TGTGCCAGCAGTGAAAAGGGGGATACGCAGTATTTT

clone size: -
J gene: TRBJ2-1
V gene: TRBV13
D gene: -
CDR3 protein: CASRAKNEQFF
CDR3 DNA: TGTGCCAGCAGGGCCAAGAATGAGCAGTTCTTC

clone size: -
J gene: TRBJ1-2
V gene: TRBV6-1
D gene: -
CDR3 protein: CASSESGGRYGYTF
CDR3 DNA: TGTGCCAGCAGTGAATCCGGCGGTCGCTATGGCTACACCTTC

clone size: -
J gene: TRBJ2-5
V gene: TRBV15
D gene: TRBD2
CDR3 protein: CATSRAGVGETQYF
CDR3 DNA: TGTGCCACCAGCAGGGCGGGAGTAGGAGAGACCCAGTACTTC

clone size: -
J gene: TRBJ1-3
V gene: TRBV19
D gene: -
CDR3 protein: CASSISRQNSGNTIYF
CDR3 DNA: TGTGCCAGTAGTATTTCCAGACAGAACTCTGGAAACACCATATATTTT

clone size: once
J gene: TRBJ1-5
V gene: TRBV28
D gene: -
CDR3 protein: CASSLARTTSNQPQHF
CDR3 DNA: TGTGCCAGCAGTTTAGCCAGGACTACTAGCAATCAGCCCCAGCATTTT

clone size: -
J gene: TRBJ2-1
V gene: TRBV27
D gene: TRBD2
CDR3 protein: CASSTGLVSNEQFF
CDR3 DNA: TGTGCCAGCAGTACCGGACTAGTGAGCAATGAGCAGTTCTTC

clone size: -
J gene: TRBJ1-1
V gene: TRBV5-1
D gene: -
CDR3 protein: CASSLTADTEAFF
CDR3 DNA: TGCGCCAGCAGCTTGACAGCAGACACTGAAGCTTTCTTT

clone size: -
J gene: TRBJ2-7
V gene: TRBV6-6
D gene: -
CDR3 protein: CAAGREEQYF
CDR3 DNA: TGTGCCGCCGGCAGGGAAGAGCAGTACTTC

clone size: -
J gene: TRBJ1-1
V gene: TRBV11-3
D gene: TRBD1
CDR3 protein: CASSPATGGRAEAFF
CDR3 DNA: TGTGCCAGCAGCCCCGCGACAGGGGGCCGTGCTGAAGCTTTCTTT

clone size: -
J gene: TRBJ1-2
V gene: TRBV19
D gene: -
CDR3 protein: CASSIDQRGRTGYTF
CDR3 DNA: TGTGCCAGTAGTATAGATCAAAGGGGAAGGACTGGCTACACCTTC

clone size: once
J gene: TRBJ1-2
V gene: TRBV7-9
D gene: TRBD1
CDR3 protein: CSSSAQGAYGYTF
CDR3 DNA: TGTTCCAGCAGCGCACAGGGGGCCTATGGCTACACCTTC

clone size: -
J gene: TRBJ1-5
V gene: TRBV28
D gene: -
CDR3 protein: CASMNQGLSNQPQHF
CDR3 DNA: TGTGCCAGCATGAATCAGGGCCTTAGCAATCAGCCCCAGCATTTT

clone size: -
J gene: TRBJ2-7
V gene: TRBV14
D gene: TRBD1
CDR3 protein: CASSQDSGTGLFYYEQYF
CDR3 DNA: TGTGCCAGCAGCCAGGACTCCGGGACAGGTCTTTTCTACTACGAGCAGTACTTC

clone size: -
J gene: TRBJ1-1
V gene: TRBV7-9
D gene: TRBD1
CDR3 protein: CASSKTGTSAEAFF
CDR3 DNA: TGTGCCAGCAGTAAGACAGGGACGTCCGCTGAAGCTTTCTTT

clone size: few
J gene: TRBJ1-1
V gene: TRBV18
D gene: -
CDR3 protein: CASSRGETEAFF
CDR3 DNA: TGTGCCAGCTCCCGAGGAGAGACTGAAGCTTTCTTT

clone size: -
J gene: TRBJ2-1
V gene: TRBV19
D gene: TRBD2
CDR3 protein: CASSRNSGSGNNEQFF
CDR3 DNA: TGTGCCAGTAGTCGGAATAGCGGGAGTGGTAACAATGAGCAGTTCTTC

clone size: -
J gene: TRBJ2-1
V gene: TRBV4-3
D gene: TRBD1
CDR3 protein: CASSPGTGAYNEQFF
CDR3 DNA: TGCGCCAGCAGCCCTGGGACAGGAGCCTACAATGAGCAGTTCTTC

clone size: -
J gene: TRBJ2-5
V gene: TRBV5-4
D gene: -
CDR3 protein: CASSSARGASETQYF
CDR3 DNA: TGTGCCAGCAGCTCCGCGCGGGGCGCCTCAGAGACCCAGTACTTC

clone size: -
J gene: TRBJ1-5
V gene: TRBV27
D gene: TRBD1
CDR3 protein: CASSPTGYGQPQHF
CDR3 DNA: TGTGCCAGCAGTCCGACAGGGTACGGGCAGCCCCAGCATTTT

clone size: -
J gene: TRBJ1-1
V gene: TRBV5-1
D gene: -
CDR3 protein: CASSLDEGTEAFF
CDR3 DNA: TGCGCCAGCAGCTTGGATGAGGGTACTGAAGCTTTCTTT

clone size: few
J gene: TRBJ1-4
V gene: TRBV18
D gene: -
CDR3 protein: CASSQDGIMKTLFF
CDR3 DNA: TGTGCCAGCTCACAGGACGGGATAATGAAAACACTGTTTTTT

clone size: few
J gene: TRBJ1-1
V gene: TRBV29-1
D gene: -
CDR3 protein: CSVMSFEAFF
CDR3 DNA: TGCAGCGTTATGTCGTTTGAAGCTTTCTTT

clone size: -
J gene: TRBJ2-7
V gene: TRBV19
D gene: TRBD1
CDR3 protein: CASRPGTGVYEQYF
CDR3 DNA: TGTGCCAGTAGGCCCGGGACAGGGGTCTACGAGCAGTACTTC

clone size: -
J gene: TRBJ2-5
V gene: TRBV23-1
D gene: -
CDR3 protein: CASSQSVEGQQETQYF
CDR3 DNA: TGCGCCAGCAGTCAATCGGTGGAGGGGCAGCAAGAGACCCAGTACTTC

clone size: -
J gene: TRBJ2-1
V gene: TRBV5-8
D gene: -
CDR3 protein: CASSFTDRQNEQFF
CDR3 DNA: TGTGCCAGCAGCTTTACAGACCGACAGAATGAGCAGTTCTTC

clone size: -
J gene: TRBJ2-2
V gene: TRBV2
D gene: TRBD2
CDR3 protein: CASGTSGTGELFF
CDR3 DNA: TGTGCCAGCGGGACTAGCGGGACCGGGGAGCTGTTTTTT

clone size: once
J gene: TRBJ2-5
V gene: TRBV5-4
D gene: -
CDR3 protein: CASSLPYQWEQYF
CDR3 DNA: TGTGCCAGCAGCTTGCCATATCAGTGGGAGCAGTACTTC

clone size: once
J gene: TRBJ2-5
V gene: TRBV6-5
D gene: TRBD1
CDR3 protein: CASSIGTGEETQYF
CDR3 DNA: TGTGCCAGCAGTATTGGGACAGGGGAAGAGACCCAGTACTTC

clone size: -
J gene: TRBJ2-1
V gene: TRBV5-1
D gene: TRBD2
CDR3 protein: CASSVTSGSIINEQFF
CDR3 DNA: TGCGCCAGCAGCGTAACTAGCGGGAGTATTATCAATGAGCAGTTCTTC